This T cell receptor beta chain was retrieved from a study of beta chain features in type 1 diabetes. General study findings and limits: At VDJ recombination sites, type 1 diabetes patients had fewer insertions and more deleted nucleotides. A greater similarity of naive, central memory and Treg TCRB repertoires was seen among patients than among healthy donors. Moderate but significant shortening of TCRB CDR3s was recorded in all four CD4+ subsets from Type 1 diabetes patients.

This clone was observed a few times. The target antigen is unknown. Sequencing targeted expressed TCRB transcripts, as all isolated RNA had been reverse transcribed. Samples of naive, central memory and regulatory T cells yielded a mean of about 3.8 million reads. The method was immunoSEQ multiplex PCR; TCRdb's version includes in-frame clones alone and lacks a portion of them. The repertoire holds about 180,000 clones, with about 13% as singletons. Germline values: CDR1 SGHVS, CDR2 FQNEAQ. V lost 1 base to trimming and J lost 1 base, with 7 bases between them. The CDR3 runs 14 residues. This TCR was sampled from a woman aged 18-29 years in good health. This chain connects TRBV7-8 to TRBJ1-1; D is unresolved. Specimen: central memory CD4+ T cells from blood. Here the CDR3 DNA reads TGTGCCAGCAGCTTAGGCAGATCGAACACTGAAGCTTTCTTT. The encoded protein is CASSLGRSNTEAFF. Together with reference TRBV7-8 and TRBJ1-1, the CDR3 gives the full variable domain: GAGVSQSPRYKVAKRGQDVALRCDPISGHVSLFWYQQALGQGPEFLTYFQNEAQLDKSGLPSDRFFAERPEGSVSTLKIQRTQQEDSAVYLCASSLGRSNTEAFFGQGTRLTVV.